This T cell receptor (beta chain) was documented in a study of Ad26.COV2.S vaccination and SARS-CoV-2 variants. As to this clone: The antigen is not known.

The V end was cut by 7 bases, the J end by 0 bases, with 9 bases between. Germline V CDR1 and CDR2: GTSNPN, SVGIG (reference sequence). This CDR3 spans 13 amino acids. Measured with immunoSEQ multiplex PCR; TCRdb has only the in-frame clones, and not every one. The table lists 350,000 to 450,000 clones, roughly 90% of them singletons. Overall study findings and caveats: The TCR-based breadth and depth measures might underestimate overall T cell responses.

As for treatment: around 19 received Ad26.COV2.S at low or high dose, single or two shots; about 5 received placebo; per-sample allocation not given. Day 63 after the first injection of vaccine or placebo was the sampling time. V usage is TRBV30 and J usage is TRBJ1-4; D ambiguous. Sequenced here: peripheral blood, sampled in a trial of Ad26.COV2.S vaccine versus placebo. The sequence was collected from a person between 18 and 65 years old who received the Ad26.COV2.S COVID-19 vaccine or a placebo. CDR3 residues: CALGVTTNEKLFF. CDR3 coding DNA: TGTGCCTTGGGAGTTACAACTAATGAAAAACTGTTTTTT.